Listed below are T cell receptor beta chains from one sample, sequenced in a study of blood T cell repertoires in COVID-19. Generated by immunoSEQ multiplex PCR, the TCRdb table keeps only in-frame clones and is missing some. The repertoire holds about 220,000 clones, with 70% to 90% as singletons. Source material: peripheral blood. These receptors all come from a man aged 25 to 40 who had recovered from COVID-19. Both conserved end residues are part of each CDR3. Fields, in order: D gene, clone size, CDR3 length, V gene, CDR3 protein. D genes are given only for firm matches. Some rows mark clone size as missing; the rest say once, few, many or name a class of expanded clone.

D: .; size: .; length: 15; V: TRBV5-4; CDR3: CASSWGGSLNTEAFF
D: TRBD1; size: few; length: 13; V: TRBV2; CDR3: CASRRDSSYEQYF
D: .; size: .; length: 15; V: TRBV11-3; CDR3: CASSSRPGSGNTIYF
D: TRBD2; size: .; length: 20; V: TRBV6-2/TRBV6-3; CDR3: CASSYSWTYIAGLSTDTQYF
D: TRBD1; size: .; length: 18; V: TRBV4-1; CDR3: CASSQEGQVYSGANVLTF
D: TRBD1; size: .; length: 15; V: TRBV10-3; CDR3: CAISDQGQGYYGYTF
D: TRBD1; size: .; length: 18; V: TRBV19; CDR3: CASSPSGFGTGMSGELFF
D: .; size: .; length: 15; V: TRBV19; CDR3: CASSRTLGTRDGYTF
D: .; size: .; length: 17; V: TRBV5-1; CDR3: CASSVANRAGVVSPLHF
D: .; size: few; length: 11; V: TRBV23-1; CDR3: CANSRLGRAFF
D: .; size: .; length: 13; V: TRBV5-1; CDR3: CASSTRKTGELFF
D: .; size: .; length: 17; V: TRBV7-2; CDR3: CASSLGVLQGDTGELFF
D: TRBD1; size: .; length: 16; V: TRBV6-5; CDR3: CASSYRSTGGHYGYTF
D: .; size: .; length: 14; V: TRBV5-1; CDR3: CASNGDNSNTEAFF
D: TRBD1; size: .; length: 16; V: TRBV28; CDR3: CASSLSGQGLREKLFF
D: TRBD2; size: once; length: 14; V: TRBV6-5; CDR3: CASRIAGGRIEQFF
D: .; size: .; length: 14; V: TRBV11-2; CDR3: CASSLAEQGSGYTF
D: .; size: once; length: 13; V: TRBV2; CDR3: CASSSDRSYGYTF
D: TRBD2; size: .; length: 15; V: TRBV20-1; CDR3: CSASGLSRGDYEQYF
D: TRBD2; size: .; length: 15; V: TRBV7-6; CDR3: CASSLGTSPYNEQFF
D: TRBD1; size: .; length: 15; V: TRBV4-3; CDR3: CASSQVGQGSYEQYF
D: .; size: .; length: 14; V: TRBV2; CDR3: CASSEAWAQEKLFF
D: .; size: few; length: 12; V: TRBV7-9; CDR3: CASSLQRNEQFF
D: .; size: .; length: 17; V: TRBV19; CDR3: CASSIARYRTRGDTQYF
D: .; size: .; length: 13; V: TRBV7-9; CDR3: CASSLGQYTEAFF
D: TRBD1; size: .; length: 15; V: TRBV5-1; CDR3: CASSPGTGVVQPQHF
D: TRBD2; size: .; length: 17; V: TRBV2; CDR3: CASPKAPGLAEQETQYF
D: TRBD1; size: few; length: 17; V: TRBV3-1/TRBV3-2; CDR3: CASSQDVAGQGGNTQYF
D: TRBD2; size: .; length: 13; V: TRBV19; CDR3: CASSISWGGEQYF
D: TRBD2; size: .; length: 15; V: TRBV7-2; CDR3: CASSLVASGGYEQYF
D: .; size: .; length: 15; V: TRBV25-1; CDR3: CASSLPGQNNYEQYF
D: .; size: .; length: 15; V: TRBV6-6; CDR3: CASSRSGQVNTEAFF
D: .; size: .; length: 18; V: TRBV10-1; CDR3: CASSDPVGGRSSYNEQFF
D: TRBD1; size: few; length: 14; V: TRBV27; CDR3: CASSAGQGAYEQYF
D: TRBD2; size: .; length: 16; V: TRBV11-2; CDR3: CASSLEAGVLTDTQYF
D: .; size: .; length: 15; V: TRBV27; CDR3: CASSASVGLLNEQYF
D: TRBD1; size: .; length: 14; V: TRBV30; CDR3: CAWTTGGARTEAFF
D: .; size: .; length: 14; V: TRBV10-3; CDR3: CAAGGLANTGELFF
D: .; size: .; length: 14; V: TRBV5-6; CDR3: CASSLVGPAGQGTF
D: TRBD2; size: .; length: 18; V: TRBV7-8; CDR3: CASSLGFGERGGGYEQYF
D: TRBD1; size: few; length: 14; V: TRBV7-8; CDR3: CASSPSGGQSEQFF
D: .; size: .; length: 15; V: TRBV14; CDR3: CASSQVTLSTDTQYF